This T cell receptor (beta chain) derives from a study of shared clonotypes between healthy human individuals (dated by TCRdb to the early 2020s). Context from the whole study: A few men and a couple of women, aged 18 to 49 years, made up the cohort. For each donor, CD4 naive and CD4 memory were each run on three plates, CD8 naive on two plates, and CD8 memory on one plate. To estimate repertoire size and how much clonotype sharing occurs between individuals, the study deeply sequenced the blood TCR repertoires of a handful of healthy adults. Libraries were prepared and TCR repertoires were sequenced by different laboratories using diverse techniques, in order to increase sequencing depth and limit assay-specific biases. Leukapheresis yielded between about 0.94 and 9 billion PBMCs per donor. Here is what the overall study found, with its caveats: About 4.5% of naive CD4, around 3.5% of naive CD8, approximately 2.2% of memory CD4, and around 0.42% of memory CD8 clonotypes were shared across several donors. Naive subsets generally had larger estimated clonotype richness than memory subsets did. Sampling was restricted to blood, and TCR repertoires in tissues likely differ from the TCR repertoires found in blood. Higher generation probabilities were observed for clonotypes shared by all four sorted-subset donors than for non-shared clonotypes. Because the study included only a small number of donors, the genetic and exposure-history diversity represented was limited. Rarefaction of sorted-subset datasets indicated incomplete sequencing despite the large sequencing depth. Pairwise subsampling led to the expectation that sequencing depth would affect the degree of clonotype sharing among donors.

Worth noting for this clone: Its antigen is not yet known. The sample holds no much larger clone one base away, and base qualities are not on file.

Donors were healthy HIV-negative adults with no recently reported acute infections or vaccinations. All donors were Caucasian adults living in Nashville, Tennessee, USA. CD8 memory samples combined magnetically selected CD45RO+ cells with CCR7-negative CD45RA+ effector memory (TemRA) cells. Blood was obtained by leukapheresis, after which PBMCs were separated by Ficoll-Histopaque density gradient centrifugation and cryopreserved in liquid nitrogen vapor phase. Purity and quantity of every magnetically sorted T cell population were checked by analytical flow cytometry. Genomic DNA was isolated from every sorted fraction and measured by UV absorbance on a Nanodrop 2000c. TCR CDR3 regions were amplified from genomic DNA by multiplex PCR using the deep immunoSEQ assay. Extracted genomic DNA from each cell subset was distributed evenly across all wells of several immunoSEQ 96-well plates, and each plate was treated as a replicate. For sorted subsets, 150 to 250 ng of genomic DNA, equivalent to some 30,000 T cell genomes, went into each replicate PCR. The purified libraries were quantified using a Qubit 3.0 fluorometer, sized with a Bioanalyzer 2100, and then quantified again using the KAPA Library Quantification kit. A separate single-read 150-cycle Illumina NextSeq 550 flow cell was used to sequence each immunoSEQ 96-well plate. For the original study's pipeline: Because the immunoSEQ output included only junctional sequences and no quality scores, the filtering could not be the same as the filtering used for full-length reads. To assign V/J genes and CDR3, sequences were annotated against IMGT germline references using PyIR, a Python wrapper for IgBLAST v1.9. Reads with weak V/J assignments (E-value above 1e-6), missing CDR3, stop codons, out-of-frame junctions, or ambiguous translated residues were removed. V3J clonotypes were defined as sequences sharing an identical inferred V gene, J gene, and CDR3 amino acid sequence. Percentage overlap between repertoires was computed as shared unique clonotypes divided by the size of the smaller repertoire. Richness of each repertoire was evaluated using RTK rarefaction, the Chao1 estimator, and Recon v2.1 estimates of unobserved clonotypes. Generation probabilities for all TCRbeta clonotypes obtained by the gDNA method from a handful of donors were computed using OLGA. In its TCRdb copy, this immuneACCESS table keeps in-frame sequences only and misses some clones. Where compared with another copy, unresolved V genes explain less than half of these, and the others have no known cause. The V and J calls and clone size were taken over from that table, and D and trimming were inferred from the DNA. The sample table contains roughly 410,000 clones; only one count was recorded for roughly 96% of them. The ten largest clonotypes hold approximately 0.32% of the sample.

Taken from the germline V gene (reference sequence), the CDR1 and CDR2 loops are SEHNR and FQNEAQ. The CDR3 goes from the cysteine to the phenylalanine over 13 residues. The kept DNA is CDR3 alone, 39 bases in frame from the first base. V is cut by 5 bases and J by 4 bases, and the space between the germline ends is 11 bases. Sequenced material: memory CD8+ T cells sorted from blood. Explained via the paper, the cell subset or site label denotes: CD45RO+ cells pooled with CCR7-negative TemRA cells. This TCR was recovered from a young man in good health. The chain couples TRBV7-9 to TRBJ2-5; TRBD1 could be the D gene, as 6 bases match. The CDR3 protein: CASSPRGGETQYF. Here is the DNA: TGTGCCAGCAGCCCGCGAGGGGGAGAGACCCAGTACTTC.